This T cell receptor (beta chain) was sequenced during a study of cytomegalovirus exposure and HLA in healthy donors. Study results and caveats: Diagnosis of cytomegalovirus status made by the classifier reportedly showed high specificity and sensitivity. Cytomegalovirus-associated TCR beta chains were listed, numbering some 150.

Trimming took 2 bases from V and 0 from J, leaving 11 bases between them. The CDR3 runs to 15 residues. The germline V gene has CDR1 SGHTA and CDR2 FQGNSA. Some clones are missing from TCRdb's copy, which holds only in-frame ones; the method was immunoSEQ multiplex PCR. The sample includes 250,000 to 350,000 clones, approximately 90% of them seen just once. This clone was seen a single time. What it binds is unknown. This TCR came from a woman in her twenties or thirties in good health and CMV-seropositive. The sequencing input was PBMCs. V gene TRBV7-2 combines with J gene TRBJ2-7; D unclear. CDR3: CASSLRTALSYEQYF. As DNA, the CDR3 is TGTGCCAGCAGCTTAAGGACGGCCCTCTCCTACGAGCAGTACTTC.